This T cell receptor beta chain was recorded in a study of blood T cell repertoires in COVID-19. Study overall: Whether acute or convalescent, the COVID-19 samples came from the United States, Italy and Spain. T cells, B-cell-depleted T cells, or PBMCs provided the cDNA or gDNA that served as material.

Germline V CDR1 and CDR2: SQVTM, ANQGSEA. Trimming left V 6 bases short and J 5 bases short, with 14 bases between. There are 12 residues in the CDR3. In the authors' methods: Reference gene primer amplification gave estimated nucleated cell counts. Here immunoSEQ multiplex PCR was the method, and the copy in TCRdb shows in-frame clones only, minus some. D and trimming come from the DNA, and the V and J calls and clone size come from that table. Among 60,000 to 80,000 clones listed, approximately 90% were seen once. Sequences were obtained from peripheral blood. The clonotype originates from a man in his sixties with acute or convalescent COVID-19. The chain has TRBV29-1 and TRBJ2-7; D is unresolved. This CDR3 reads CSVRPGPDEQYF. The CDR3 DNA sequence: TGCAGCGTGAGACCGGGTCCGGACGAGCAGTACTTC.